Listed below are T cell receptor beta chains from one sample, sequenced in a study of CD8+ T cells in alopecia areata. The method was immunoSEQ multiplex PCR; TCRdb's version includes in-frame clones alone and lacks a portion of them. The profile shows about 300,000 clones, 58% of them singletons. The starting material was CD4+ T cells sorted from blood, obtained at week 24, from a patient treated with tofacitinib. These TCRs come from a human donor with alopecia areata. Both conserved end residues are part of each CDR3. The order of the fields is CDR3 protein, V gene.

CATSRDRQNYGYTF	TRBV15
CASSPEGEVNSPLHF	TRBV11-1
CASSQGTGYTF	TRBV4-3
CAWKGVTEAFF	TRBV30
CASSLSRTVLESPLHF	TRBV19
CAGSEGVRATNEKLFF	TRBV30
CASRTDSPWNTIYF	TRBV25-1
CASSPTSSTDTQYF	TRBV7-9
CASSRDREGGYTF	TRBV5-1
CSVAPDMATEAFF	TRBV29-1
CASSQGQGAGEQYF	TRBV4-2
CASSQDRGTGKGAFF	TRBV4-3
CASSERDRGGYTF	TRBV25-1
CSAYTTGVGEQYF	TRBV29-1
CASSVVGGGIYEQFF	TRBV9
CASSPDRTHEQYF	TRBV5-6
CAWTHSAGVRTGELFF	TRBV30
CASSLDQGGNEKLFF	TRBV5-1
CAMGRDNTYEQYF	TRBV10-3
CSVEAQGNNYGYTF	TRBV29-1
CASSLVRDRDEQYF	TRBV7-9
CSAPSQGDTQYF	TRBV29-1
CASSRQETQYF	TRBV6-5
CASSRNRVQNTGELFF	TRBV5-1
CASSQGTDIFYGYTF	TRBV4-2
CSVGAGLGVDTQYF	TRBV29-1
CASSLNSGANVLTF	TRBV27
CASSQDEVRATNEKLFF	TRBV4-2
CAWSGVSERSSYNEQFF	TRBV30
CASSLAPGRREKLFF	TRBV5-1
CASRTGLTGELFF	TRBV6-5
CASGRETQYF	TRBV6-5
CASSVAQHNEQFF	TRBV9
CSVGETTGRSIPNTEAFF	TRBV29-1
CAWSDANYGYTF	TRBV30
CASSLAAQGGKQFF	TRBV7-2